This passage covers 8 T cell receptor beta chains from one sample sequenced in a study of PD-1 blockade in mismatch repair-deficient tumors. Libraries were prepared by immunoSEQ multiplex PCR; TCRdb keeps only in-frame clonotypes and omits some of them. The profile shows around 30,000 clones, 65% to 85% of them singletons. The material was PBMCs, obtained less than 7 weeks after starting pembrolizumab. Source of these receptors: an adult with mismatch repair-deficient cancer.

This chain joins TRBV5-1 and TRBJ1-6; 9 bases fit TRBD1. This CDR3 contains 15 residues. The germline CDR1 and CDR2 sequences are SGHRS and YFSETQ. After removal of 4 bases from V and 5 bases from J, the junction contained 4 bases not matched to a gene. The CDR3 is CASSTTGGNNSPLHF. As DNA, the CDR3 is TGCGCCAGCAGCACGACAGGGGGAAATAATTCACCCCTCCACTTT.

The chain recombines TRBV18 with TRBJ1-5; a possible D gene is TRBD1 (6 bases). There are 15 residues in the CDR3. V lost 4 bases to trimming and J lost 3 bases, with 13 bases between them. CDR1 is KGHSH and CDR2 is LQKENI in the germline V gene. The CDR3 loop reads CASSLGQNTNQPQHF. The CDR3 DNA is TGTGCCAGCTCACTTGGACAGAACACCAATCAGCCCCAGCATTTT.

This clone appeared a single time. The chain uses TRBV10-3 and TRBJ2-3; the match to TRBD2 covers 8 bases. The CDR3 length is 16 residues. Germline V gene data show CDR1 as ENHRY and CDR2 as SYGVKD. V trimming: 4 bases; J trimming: 7 bases; junction bases outside the gene matches: 13. In DNA, the CDR3 is TGTGCCATCAGTGTTAGCGGGACCCCTCCCGTGAATACGCAGTATTTT. As protein: CAISVSGTPPVNTQYF.

The gene calls are TRBV18 and TRBJ2-3, with 9 bases identical to TRBD2. Losses at the gene ends were 4 bases for V and 4 bases for J; bases not matched to a gene: 3. Germline V CDR1 and CDR2: KGHSH, LQKENI. The CDR3 spans 14 residues. CDR3 coding DNA: TGTGCCAGCTCACTTAGCGGGAGTGCAGATACGCAGTATTTT. It is translated as CASSLSGSADTQYF.

This clone was seen more than once but under ten times. A junction end diverges from the germline sequence, so it may reflect a read error. The chain couples TRBV12-5 to TRBJ1-2, with D perhaps TRBD1 (5 bases). This CDR3 comprises 12 residues. Per the germline V gene, CDR1 is LGHNT and CDR2 is FRNRAP. CDR3 region: CASGLDTYGYTF. The CDR3 DNA reads TGTGCTAGTGGATTGGACACCTATGGCTACACCTTC.

The genes are TRBV7-2 and TRBJ1-2; 11 bases fit TRBD1. The V gene's germline CDR1 is SGHTA and CDR2 FQGNSA. The CDR3 extends over 17 amino acids. The trim removed 4 bases at V and 7 bases at J, leaving 14 bases unmatched. The CDR3 loop is CASSSGQGEVLRLGYTF. CDR3 nucleotide sequence: TGTGCCAGCAGCTCGGGACAGGGGGAGGTTCTGCGTCTTGGCTACACCTTC.

This chain connects TRBV11-3 to TRBJ2-3; a possible D gene is TRBD1 (6 bases). Trimming left V 3 bases short and J 6 bases short, with 19 bases between. There are 16 residues in the CDR3. Germline CDR1 reads SGHNT; CDR2 reads YENEEA. CDR3: CASSFIGQPVIDTQYF. The CDR3, as DNA: TGTGCCAGCAGCTTCATCGGACAGCCGGTTATCGATACGCAGTATTTT.

This clone appeared a single time. The chain employs TRBV5-1 and TRBJ2-1; TRBD1 matches 8 bases. The CDR3 length is 20 residues. Germline CDR1 SGHRS, CDR2 YFSETQ. Germline trimming cut 4 bases from V and 0 bases from J; bases unmatched to any gene: 18. CDR3 DNA: TGCGCCAGCAGCCTAGGACAGGGAGGTCCAGGGGGTTCCTCCTACAATGAGCAGTTCTTC. This encodes CASSLGQGGPGGSSYNEQFF.